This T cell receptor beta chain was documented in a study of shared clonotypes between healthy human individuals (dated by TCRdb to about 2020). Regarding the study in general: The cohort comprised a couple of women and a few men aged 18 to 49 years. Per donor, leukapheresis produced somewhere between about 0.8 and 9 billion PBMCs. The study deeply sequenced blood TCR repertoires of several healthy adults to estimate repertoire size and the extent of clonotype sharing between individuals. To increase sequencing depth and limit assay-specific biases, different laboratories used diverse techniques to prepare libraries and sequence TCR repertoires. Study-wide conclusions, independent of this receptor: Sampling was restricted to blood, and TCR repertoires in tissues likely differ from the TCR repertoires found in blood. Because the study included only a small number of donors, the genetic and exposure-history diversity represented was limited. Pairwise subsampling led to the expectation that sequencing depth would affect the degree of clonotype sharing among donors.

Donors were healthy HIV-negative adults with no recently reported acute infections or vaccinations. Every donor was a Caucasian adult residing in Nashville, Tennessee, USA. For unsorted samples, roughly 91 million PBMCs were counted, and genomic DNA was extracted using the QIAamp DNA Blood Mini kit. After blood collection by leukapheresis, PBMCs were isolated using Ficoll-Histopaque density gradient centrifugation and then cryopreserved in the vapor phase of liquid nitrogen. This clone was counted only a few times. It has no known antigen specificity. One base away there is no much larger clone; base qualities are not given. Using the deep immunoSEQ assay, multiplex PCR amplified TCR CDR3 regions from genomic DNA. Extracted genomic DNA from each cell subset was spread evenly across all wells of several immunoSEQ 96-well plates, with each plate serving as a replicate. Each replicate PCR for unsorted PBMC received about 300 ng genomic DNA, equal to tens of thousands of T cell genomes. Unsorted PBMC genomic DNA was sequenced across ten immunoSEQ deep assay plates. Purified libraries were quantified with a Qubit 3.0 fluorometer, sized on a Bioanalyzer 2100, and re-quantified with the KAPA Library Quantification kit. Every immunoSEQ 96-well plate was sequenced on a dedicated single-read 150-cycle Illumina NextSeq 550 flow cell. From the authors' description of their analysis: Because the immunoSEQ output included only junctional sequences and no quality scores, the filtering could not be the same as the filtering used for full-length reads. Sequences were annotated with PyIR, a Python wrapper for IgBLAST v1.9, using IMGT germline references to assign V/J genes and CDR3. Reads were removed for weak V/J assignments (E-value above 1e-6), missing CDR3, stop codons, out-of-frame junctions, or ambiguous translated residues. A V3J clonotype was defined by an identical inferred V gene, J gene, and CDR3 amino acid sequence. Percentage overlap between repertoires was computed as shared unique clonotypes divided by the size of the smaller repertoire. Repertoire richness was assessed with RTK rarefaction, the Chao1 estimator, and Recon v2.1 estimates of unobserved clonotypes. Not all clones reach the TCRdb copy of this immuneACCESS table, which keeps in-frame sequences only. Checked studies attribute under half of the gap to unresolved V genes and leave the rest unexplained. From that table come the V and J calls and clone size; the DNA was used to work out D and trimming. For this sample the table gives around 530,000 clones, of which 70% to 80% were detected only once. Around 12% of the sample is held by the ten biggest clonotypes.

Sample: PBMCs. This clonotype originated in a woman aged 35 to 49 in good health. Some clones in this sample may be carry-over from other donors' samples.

The bases are TGTGCCAGTAGGGAACAGGGCGACACTGAAGCTTTCTTT. Its protein product is CASREQGDTEAFF. Recombination linked TRBV19 to TRBJ1-1, with TRBD1 tentatively as D gene (6 bases match). Taken from the germline V gene (reference sequence), the CDR1 and CDR2 loops are LNHDA and SQIVND. V sheds 6 bases and J sheds 3 bases, leaving 11 bases between their ends. CDR3 length: 13 amino acids, cysteine to phenylalanine. Just CDR3 DNA is preserved here, 39 bases in frame from base 1.